The source of this T cell receptor beta chain is a study of T cells in Graves' hyperthyroidism and ophthalmopathy (dated by TCRdb to the late 2010s). A note on the overall study: Peripheral blood samples were taken at initial diagnosis, before any treatment was given. To identify distinguishing TCR V-J signatures, a discovery cohort of about a hundred patients was used, comprising approximately 40 with Graves' ophthalmopathy and around 60 with stable Graves' hyperthyroidism. Whether ophthalmopathy could be predicted prospectively was tested in an independent validation cohort made up of under 20 hyperthyroidism patients plus 17 patients who later progressed to ophthalmopathy. For training and testing, the 100 or so patients in the discovery cohort were randomly divided in a 7:3 ratio. Thyroid tissue and blood T-cell repertoires from more than 5 Graves' hyperthyroidism patients were also compared in the study. Following sampling, methimazole starting at 30 mg daily was given to hyperthyroidism patients, and high-dose intravenous methylprednisolone was given to ophthalmopathy patients. According to the paper, TCR Vbeta CDR3 sequencing was carried out on around 140 peripheral blood samples, which came from fewer than 50 ophthalmopathy, around 75 hyperthyroidism and roughly 17 progressor patients. Results and caveats for the whole study, not just this receptor: Most expanded thyroid clonotypes (frequency above 0.001) were also detected in blood, suggesting blood repertoires may reflect thyroid immune responses. In validation, the model predicted progression to ophthalmopathy a median of about 6.8 months before onset, with roughly 68% sensitivity and nearly 75% specificity. Ophthalmopathy was separated from stable hyperthyroidism by a 13 V-J signature model, with 87.88% sensitivity and about 81% specificity obtained in cross-validation and 80%/75% obtained in testing. No statistical method was used to fix the sample size in advance, and group allocation was not hidden from the investigators.

Stable Graves' hyperthyroidism was defined as no progression to ophthalmopathy during 18 months of follow-up. The hyperthyroidism patients were between 18 and 65 years old and newly diagnosed, with a disease duration of less than 2 months. The study excluded patients with uncontrolled infections, other autoimmune diseases, pregnancy or lactation. Clinical symptoms, serum thyroxine and TRAb, thyroid ultrasound, and orbital computed tomography formed the basis for the diagnoses. PBMCs were isolated from 7.5 to 10 ml of fresh peripheral blood by Ficoll-Paque density gradient centrifugation. Total RNA was extracted using Trizol reagent, and RNA quality was assessed on an Agilent 2100 Bioanalyzer. This clonotype was seen only once. The antigen it binds to is not known. The junction departs from germline at one end; a sequencing error may be responsible. Amplification of TCR beta CDR3 regions was carried out from RNA transcripts. For the first round of RT-PCR on the TCR CDR3, the HTBI primer set was used together with the Qiagen OneStep RT-PCR kit. Libraries were constructed in a second round of multiplex PCR, after which size selection and purification were performed. Sequencing of the libraries was done on an Illumina HiSeq2000 using paired-end 100 bp reads. Under the source paper's analysis protocol: SOAPnuke was used to process the raw data, removing reads that contained adapters or uncalled bases, had a mean Phred below 15, or lacked an exact match to the constant primer or identifier. COPE v1.2.5 was used to merge high-quality paired reads, and clonotypes were defined as unique nucleotide sequences. MiTCR v1.1 was used to align the clonotypes against IMGT TRBV, TRBD and TRBJ reference segments. The analysis was restricted to V-J combinations with a frequency above 0.0001, which together covered about 99% of the repertoires. The TCS score was defined as F50 (clonal expansion) divided by E x V (chaos), with BLOSUM62-based TCRdist calculated between CDR3 peptides within each V-J. Welch's t-statistics and random forest reduced 514 V-J features to 13, which were used in a naive Bayes classifier (R e1071). Thyroid-blood repertoire similarity was quantified with the Morisita-Horn index. TCRdb trimmed public reads at Q25 via fastp, called clones via MiXCR and kept in-frame beta chains. Every distinct CDR3 protein forms one entry, paired with its most common genes and DNA. These V and J calls rely on TCRdb rather than the paper's analysis. The sample table contains just under 750,000 distinct CDR3 sequences; only one count was recorded for approximately 36% of them. The top ten hold more than 25% of the sample.

Reading the germline V gene gives CDR1 KGHDR and CDR2 SFDVKD. Its CDR3 holds 16 amino acids, cysteine through phenylalanine. The only DNA kept is the CDR3, 48 bases in frame from the first base. The chain links TRBV24-1 with TRBJ2-5; the best D guess is TRBD2, with 5 bases matching. The specimen sequenced was blood. The sequence was obtained from a woman in her forties with Graves' hyperthyroidism. The nucleotide sequence reads TGTGCCAGCAGTTTAGCCGGGGAAATTCACGCAGAGACCCAGTACTTC. Its coded protein is CASSLAGEIHAETQYF.